This TCR beta chain derives from a study of cytomegalovirus exposure and HLA in healthy donors (TCRdb year 2017). Regarding the study in general: In an earlier analysis of approximately 640 of the donors, approximately 300 Gb of sequence data and 117 million unique TCR beta sequences from about 179 million T cells were reported. Approximately 310 gigabases of sequencing data and roughly 81 million unique TCR sequences made up an early release that covered approximately 650 HLA-typed donors. Among the 398 genotyped donors, approximately 81% belonged to the genetic ancestry cluster associated with self-reported Caucasian donors. The study aimed to test whether cataloging public T cell receptors could reveal signatures of past pathogen exposure. The T cell repertoires of 666 subjects were profiled by immunosequencing and related to cytomegalovirus serostatus. In addition to the first cohort of 650 to 800 subjects, a separate validation cohort of about 120 different subjects was used. To predict cytomegalovirus infection status, the study combined high-throughput TCR immunosequencing, statistical association of individual TCRs with disease status, and machine learning. A later analysis re-examined previously published TCR beta repertoires from about 670 donors and added high-resolution HLA genotyping to investigate patterns of TCR occurrence. Rather than drawing on any new phenotypic data, the later analysis identified candidate immune exposures from TCR beta sequences and the way those sequences occurred across donors. An earlier analysis of 587 of the donors used high-throughput TCR beta sequencing to judge whether each TCR beta V gene segment behaved as functional or pseudogenic. Donor age, sex, ethnicity and CMV serostatus were collected together with the repertoire data. A later genetic analysis took genome-wide SNP genotypes for about 60% of the roughly 670 donors and used that subset as a discovery cohort. All discovery cohort repertoires had been generated using a single sequencing platform. HLA typing covered class I and class II loci at four-digit resolution. The number of donors typed differed by locus, with about 629-630 for A, B, C, DRB1 and DQB1, around 560 for DQA1, approximately 570 for DPA1, and 400 to 490 for DPB1. Roughly 5 DR-DQ haplotypes were handled as single units for association and clustering because linkage in the cohort was strong. Among roughly 370 genotyped donors of the cohort, an average of 235,054 unique TCR beta nucleotide sequences were sequenced per donor, about a sixth of them non-productive. The paper's findings and limits, for the study overall: A later genetic analysis reported fewer N-insertions in productive TCRs among donors in an Asian-associated ancestry cluster than the roughly 720-donor mean. The sequencing pipeline was judged likely to have produced a cluster of highly shared sequence variants as a technical artifact. In the study, 150 to 200 TCR beta chains were listed as associated with cytomegalovirus. In a later analysis, HLA-associated TCR beta chains showed more clonal expansion and lower generation probabilities than non-associated chains that were equally common. A few of the identified cytomegalovirus-associated TCR beta chains were confirmed in vitro to be specific for cytomegalovirus antigens. In a later analysis, most CMV-associated TCR beta chains were found to appear HLA-restricted, with HLA associations seemingly driven largely by CMV exposure. In both the original and validation cohorts, the classifier was reported to diagnose cytomegalovirus status with high specificity and sensitivity. In this cohort, only TCR beta chains were sequenced, and detectable features were limited by the absence of alpha or paired-chain data. A later analysis associated some 17,000 TCR beta sequences with specific HLA alleles at a false discovery rate of 0.05. According to the authors, the approach could potentially be generalized to other disease states and immunological phenotypes. According to a later analysis, TCR association rates differed among HLA loci, with DRB1 alleles showing the most associated TCRs and HLA-C alleles showing the fewest. Linkage disequilibrium might explain the correlated functional status among segregating V segments, but an unknown experimental factor could not be excluded. Strong co-occurrence of HLA alleles, especially DR and DQ, made assigning TCR associations to individual alleles difficult. Some IMGT-functional V segments, including TRBV6-2 and TRBV6-3, could not be distinguished by the 87-base-pair reads and were therefore excluded. Most TCR sequences were observed very rarely across donors, whereas some public TCRs were present in many individuals. In a later analysis, several top co-occurrence clusters were reported to appear linked to parvovirus B19, influenza, CMV and Epstein-Barr virus. V-gene and J-gene trimming of TCR beta chains was associated with a missense DCLRE1C variant in a later genetic analysis, and the association was replicated in an independent cohort. Because HLA typing was missing for some donors at each locus, association tests included only the typed subset. A further reported finding was that TCR beta sequences accurately predicted the HLA-A and HLA-B alleles for most subjects in the first cohort. The only immune exposure information available for the cohort was CMV serostatus. The presence/absence analyses assumed that sequencing depth was roughly uniform across donors, and that assumption may not be true. The earlier analysis of about 600 of the donors excluded approximately 15 rarely observed V segments, including chromosome 9 orphons, because counts were too low. In an earlier analysis of about 540 of the donors, most TCR beta V segments were observed in productive rearrangements about 90% or about 30% of the time, broadly matching IMGT annotations.

Details on this clone: Its antigen remains unidentified.

The method behind the library was the immunoSEQ multiplex PCR assay. For the multiplex PCR, a mixture combining 60 forward primers for TCR Vbeta segments and 13 reverse primers for TCR Jbeta segments was used. Amplification of the CDR3 region of rearranged TCR beta genes was performed with a multiplex PCR assay on genomic DNA. The Illumina HiSeq System was used to sequence the amplified TCR beta libraries as 87-base-pair reads. As for the authors' bioinformatics: A later analysis counted approximately 76 million unique TCR beta chains across the 666 repertoires, and some 12 million of these chains were shared by at least two donors. To remove PCR and sequencing errors, raw reads were error-corrected and collapsed into unique sequences using a nearest-neighbor algorithm that merged closely related sequences. V, D and J gene segments were assigned by aligning CDR3 sequences to IMGT reference sequences. For a sequence to be retained, a match of at least six nucleotides was required to both a V gene segment and a J gene segment. A rearrangement counted as productive if the CDR3 had no stop codons and remained in frame with V and J, and every other rearrangement counted as non-productive. CDR3 was defined by IMGT convention, running from the second conserved V-encoded cysteine to the conserved J-encoded phenylalanine. Sequences without an unambiguous match to a single V gene segment were excluded from the earlier analysis of about 630 of the donors. In an earlier analysis of 587 of the donors, V segments were called functional above 56.7% productive rearrangements and were called segregating when the between-donor standard deviation exceeded 5%. A statistical classification framework was developed to diagnose cytomegalovirus status using the catalog of TCR beta chain sequences. A later analysis assigned V and J genes by comparing TCR nucleotide sequences with IMGT/GENE-DB human TR gene sequences. A later analysis assigned CDR3 sequences and most-parsimonious VDJ recombination scenarios with the TCRdist pipeline. In a later analysis, every TCR beta chain was defined by the combination of its CDR3 amino acid sequence and its V-gene family, and reads without a unique V-gene family were dropped. A later analysis removed 592 highly shared, low-generation-probability nucleotide sequences to deal with suspected cross-contamination and a sequencing artifact. A later analysis calculated a clonal expansion index for each public chain from normalized within-repertoire ranks of inferred template counts. A later analysis computed generation probabilities with a VDJ recombination model fitted to out-of-frame rearrangements, and checked the results against IGoR. A later analysis scored TCR-TCR, TCR-HLA and TCR-CMV co-occurrence with hypergeometric tests, applying a repertoire-size bias correction to TCR pairs. In a later analysis, false discovery rates were estimated by permuting HLA or CMV assignments 20 times. In a later analysis, co-occurring TCRs were grouped using DBSCAN, and TCRdist sequence similarity was added for clustering within HLA-allele-positive subsets. Co-occurrence clustering excluded repertoires with fewer than 30,000 or more than 120,000 public chains, plus five with anomalous nucleotide sharing. What TCRdb holds here is the immuneACCESS table cut down to in-frame rearrangements. Part of the clones is not present; checked against another copy, under half of the missing clones reflect an unresolved V gene, and the others are unexplained. The V and J calls and clone size were taken over from that table, and D and trimming were inferred from the DNA. This sample's table lists over 65,000 clones. Jointly, the top ten make up around 1.1% of the sample.

The germline V gene provides CDR1 MGHRA and CDR2 YSYEKL. Including cysteine and phenylalanine, the CDR3 has 18 amino acids. Only the CDR3 DNA is retained, 54 bases long and in frame from the first base. Trimming takes 3 bases from V and 1 base from J, and the germline ends sit 21 bases apart. The cohort consisted of 670 or so healthy bone marrow donors. Cohort members were all nominally healthy when sampled, although unrecorded immune exposures were likely present. The donor tested CMV seronegative and was one of the 352 seronegative cohort members. Each donor provided a peripheral blood sample, and peripheral blood mononuclear cells were used for TCR beta sequencing. Genomic DNA was extracted from the blood cell samples with the Qiagen DNeasy Blood Extraction Kit.

The rearranged chain carries TRBV4-1 and TRBJ1-1, with TRBD1 tentatively as D gene (5 bases match). This clonotype was sampled from a woman aged 25-40 years in good health and CMV-seronegative. The sequenced sample consisted of PBMCs. CDR3 protein: CASSQIVSPPGPNTEAFF. The nucleotides read TGCGCCAGCAGCCAGATAGTCAGTCCGCCAGGGCCGAACACTGAAGCTTTCTTT.